What follows are 5 T cell receptor beta chains derived from one specimen sequenced in a study of blood T cell repertoires in COVID-19. Method: immunoSEQ multiplex PCR; TCRdb's copy keeps in-frame clones and lacks some. The repertoire holds about 230,000 clones, with 80% to 90% as singletons. Sequencing used peripheral blood. The receptors stem from a man aged 50-60 years with COVID-19, enrolled during active disease.

In this sample, this clone turned up once. The rearrangement uses TRBV7-9 and TRBJ2-7, with D perhaps TRBD2 (5 bases). From germline, CDR1 is SEHNR and CDR2 FQNEAQ (reference sequence). V lost 0 bases and J 6 bases, leaving 9 bases between the germline ends. The CDR3 contains 13 residues. The chain's CDR3 is CASSLAPSGEQYF. The DNA for the CDR3 is TGTGCCAGCAGCTTAGCACCCAGCGGCGAGCAGTACTTC.

V is TRBV6-5 and J is TRBJ1-2; TRBD1 might be the D (5 bases). CDR1 MNHEY and CDR2 SVGAGI come from the germline V gene. The V gene lost 6 bases and the J gene lost 3 bases, with 8 bases spanning the gap. The CDR3 has 12 residues. The CDR3 DNA is TGTGCCAGCAGGACAGATTACTATGGCTACACCTTC. Residues: CASRTDYYGYTF.

The chain combines TRBV25-1 with TRBJ2-1; 8 bases align to TRBD2. There are 14 residues in the CDR3. The V gene's germline CDR1 is MGHDK and CDR2 SYGVNS. J gave up 8 bases and V 3 bases, and 6 bases lay outside the gene matches. The CDR3 spells CASSETGGPDEQFF. Written as DNA, the CDR3 is TGTGCCAGCAGTGAGACGGGAGGGCCCGATGAGCAGTTCTTC.

The V gene is TRBV15, the J gene TRBJ1-2, with 11 bases lining up with TRBD1. Germline CDR1 is LNHNV and CDR2 is YYDKDF (reference sequence). The CDR3 totals 15 residues. J was trimmed by 5 bases and V by 5 bases; bases with no gene match: 7. The CDR3 nucleotides read TGTGCCACCAGCGAGGGGACAGGGGGGACATATGGCTACACCTTC. The encoded protein is CATSEGTGGTYGYTF.

The rearrangement joins TRBV7-9 to TRBJ2-7; TRBD1 agrees at 7 bases. The CDR3 has 15 residues. The V gene end was trimmed by 4 bases and the J gene end by 0 bases; junction bases not matched to a gene: 6. Per the germline V gene, CDR1 is SEHNR and CDR2 is FQNEAQ (reference sequence). CDR3 sequence reads: CASSWTGASSYEQYF. The CDR3 region has the DNA TGTGCCAGCAGCTGGACAGGCGCGAGCTCCTACGAGCAGTACTTC.